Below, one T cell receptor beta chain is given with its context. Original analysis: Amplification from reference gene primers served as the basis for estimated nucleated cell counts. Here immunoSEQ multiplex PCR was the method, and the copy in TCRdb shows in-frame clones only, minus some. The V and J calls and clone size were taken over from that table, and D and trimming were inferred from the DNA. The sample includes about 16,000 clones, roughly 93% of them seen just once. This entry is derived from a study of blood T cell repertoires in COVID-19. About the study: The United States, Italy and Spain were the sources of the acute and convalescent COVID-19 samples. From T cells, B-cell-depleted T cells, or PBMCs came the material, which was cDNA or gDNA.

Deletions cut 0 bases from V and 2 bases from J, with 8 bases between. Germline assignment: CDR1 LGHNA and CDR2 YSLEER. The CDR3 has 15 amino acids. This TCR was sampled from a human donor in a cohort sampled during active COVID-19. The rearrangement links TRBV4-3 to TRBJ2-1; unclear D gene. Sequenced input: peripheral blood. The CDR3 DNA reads TGCGCCAGCAGCCAAGAGGGCAAGCCCTACAATGAGCAGTTCTTC. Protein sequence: CASSQEGKPYNEQFF.